The TCR beta chain under discussion was sequenced for a study of T cell repertoires in cytomegalovirus infection. Looking at the study overall: Selection of CMV epitopes for the study included recently identified HLA-C-restricted and well-studied HLA-B-restricted ones. Study results and limitations: The cumulative frequency of public TCR beta families distinguished individuals who carried CMV together with the relevant HLA. What dominated the ex vivo response were HLA-C-restricted CMV-specific TCR beta clonotypes.

This CDR3 is built from 16 residues. Germline V lookup: CDR1 SGHVS, CDR2 FNYEAQ. V shed 5 bases and J 4 bases; nucleotides not matched to a gene: 10. This clonotype was observed a few times. Its antigen remains unidentified. TCRdb reprocessed the reads via MiXCR and lists one record per CDR3 protein. The data show 900,000 to 950,000 distinct CDR3 sequences, about a third seen once. The sequencing here drew on cultured CD8+ T cells from PBMCs, taken from culture after CMV antigen stimulation. This sequence originates from a human donor in good health (CMV status not recorded). Some clones in this sample may be carry-over from other donors' samples. V and J are TRBV7-6 and TRBJ2-1, with TRBD2 matching over 8 bases. In nucleotides, the CDR3 is TGTGCCAGCAGCGACCCCCCAGCGGGGGTGTACAATGAGCAGTTCTTC. It yields the protein CASSDPPAGVYNEQFF.